This T cell receptor (beta chain) is from a study of chemoradiotherapy in HPV16-positive cancers. This CDR3 spans 15 amino acids. Germline V CDR1 and CDR2: SGHRS, YFSETQ. The V and J ends lost 2 bases and 0 bases respectively, with 10 bases between them. Produced via immunoSEQ multiplex PCR; TCRdb's table is partial and in-frame only. Of roughly 1,300 clones in the sample, around 83% were seen once. The sequencing used tumor tissue, collected from a patient who underwent chemoradiotherapy. The gene calls are TRBV5-1 and TRBJ2-3; D ambiguous. The sequence derives from a human donor with HPV-associated anogenital cancer. CDR3 protein: CASSLLQMSTDTQYF. The CDR3, as DNA: TGCGCCAGCAGCTTACTACAAATGAGCACAGATACGCAGTATTTT.